The source of this T cell receptor beta chain is a study of response to subunit inactivated influenza vaccine. The CDR3 has 22 amino acids. Germline V CDR1 and CDR2: PRHDT, FYEKMQ (reference sequence). V was clipped by 5 bases and J by 0 bases; unmatched bases: 18. This clonotype occurred a few times. Its antigen is currently unknown. In TCRdb, the RT-PCR reads were re-called with MiXCR into one record per CDR3 protein. The sample contains roughly 700,000 distinct CDR3 sequences, approximately 14% of which appear only once. Broader study findings: Authors suggested that a seasonal influenza vaccination recruits few new T cells each time.

The source was PBMCs from blood, collected around two weeks before vaccination. This TCR was sampled from a man aged 50 to 60 who received an inactivated influenza vaccine. The V and J genes are TRBV13 and TRBJ2-6, with TRBD2 matching over 11 bases. The CDR3 bases are TGTGCCAGCAGCCAAAATCCCCCCCTAGCGGGGGGCCTAAACTCTGGGGCCAACGTCCTGACTTTC. Protein product: CASSQNPPLAGGLNSGANVLTF.